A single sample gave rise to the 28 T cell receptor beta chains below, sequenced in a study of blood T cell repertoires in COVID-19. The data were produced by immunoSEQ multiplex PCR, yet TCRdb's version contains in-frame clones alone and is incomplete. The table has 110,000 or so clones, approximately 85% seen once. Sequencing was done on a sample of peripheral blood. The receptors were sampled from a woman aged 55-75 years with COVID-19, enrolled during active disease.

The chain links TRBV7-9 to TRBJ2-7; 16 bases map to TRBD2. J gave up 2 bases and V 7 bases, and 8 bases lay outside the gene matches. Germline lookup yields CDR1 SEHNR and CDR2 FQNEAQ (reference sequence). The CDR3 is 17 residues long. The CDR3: CASNAGLAGGPPYEQYF. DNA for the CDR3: TGTGCCAGCAACGCGGGACTAGCGGGGGGGCCCCCCTACGAGCAGTACTTC.

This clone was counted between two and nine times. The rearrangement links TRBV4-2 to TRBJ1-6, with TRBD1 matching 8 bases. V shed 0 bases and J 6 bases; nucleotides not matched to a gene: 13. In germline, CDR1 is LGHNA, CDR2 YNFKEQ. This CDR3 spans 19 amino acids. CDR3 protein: CASSQDAGGQGWGNSPLHF. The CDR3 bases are TGTGCCAGCAGCCAAGATGCGGGCGGACAGGGATGGGGTAATTCACCCCTCCACTTT.

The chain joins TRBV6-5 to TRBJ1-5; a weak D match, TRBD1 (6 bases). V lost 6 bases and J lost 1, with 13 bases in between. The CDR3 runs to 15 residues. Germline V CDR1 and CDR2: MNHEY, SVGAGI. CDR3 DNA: TGTGCCAGCAGCTCAGGGGTCACGAGCAATCAGCCCCAGCATTTT. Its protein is CASSSGVTSNQPQHF.

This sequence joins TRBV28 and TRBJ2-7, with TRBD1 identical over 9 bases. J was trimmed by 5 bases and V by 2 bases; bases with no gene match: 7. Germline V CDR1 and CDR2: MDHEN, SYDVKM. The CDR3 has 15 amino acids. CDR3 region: CASSLGQGNPHEQYF. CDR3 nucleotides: TGTGCCAGCAGTTTAGGACAGGGGAATCCCCACGAGCAGTACTTC.

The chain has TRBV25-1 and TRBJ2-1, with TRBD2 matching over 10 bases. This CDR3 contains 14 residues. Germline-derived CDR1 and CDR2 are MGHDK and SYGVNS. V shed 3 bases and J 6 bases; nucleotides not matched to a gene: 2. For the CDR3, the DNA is TGTGCCAGCAGTGACGCTAGCGGGGGCAATGAGCAGTTCTTC. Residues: CASSDASGGNEQFF.

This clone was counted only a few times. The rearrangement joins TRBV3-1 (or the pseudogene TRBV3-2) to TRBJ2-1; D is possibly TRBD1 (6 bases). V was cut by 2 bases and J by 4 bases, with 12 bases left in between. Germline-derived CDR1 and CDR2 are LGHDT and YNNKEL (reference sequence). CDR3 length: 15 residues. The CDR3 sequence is CASSQIRDIYNEQFF. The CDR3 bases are TGTGCCAGCAGCCAAATCCGGGACATTTACAATGAGCAGTTCTTC.

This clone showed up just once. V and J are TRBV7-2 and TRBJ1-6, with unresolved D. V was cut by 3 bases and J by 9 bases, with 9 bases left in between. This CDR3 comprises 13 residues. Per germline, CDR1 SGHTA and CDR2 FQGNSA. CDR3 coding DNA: TGTGCCAGCAGCTTCCTCGGTAGTTCACCCCTCCACTTT. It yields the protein CASSFLGSSPLHF.

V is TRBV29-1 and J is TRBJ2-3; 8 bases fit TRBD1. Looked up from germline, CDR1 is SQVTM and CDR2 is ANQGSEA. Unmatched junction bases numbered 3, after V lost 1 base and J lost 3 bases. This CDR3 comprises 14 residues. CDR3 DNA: TGCAGCGTTGAAGCAAACAGGGGGACAGATACGCAGTATTTT. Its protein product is CSVEANRGTDTQYF.

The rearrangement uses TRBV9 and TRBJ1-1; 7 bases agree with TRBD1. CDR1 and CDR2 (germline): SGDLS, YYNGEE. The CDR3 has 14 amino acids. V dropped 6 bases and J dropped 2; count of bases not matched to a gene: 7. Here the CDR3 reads CASTRTGINTEAFF. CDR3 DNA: TGTGCCAGCACTCGGACAGGTATCAACACTGAAGCTTTCTTT.

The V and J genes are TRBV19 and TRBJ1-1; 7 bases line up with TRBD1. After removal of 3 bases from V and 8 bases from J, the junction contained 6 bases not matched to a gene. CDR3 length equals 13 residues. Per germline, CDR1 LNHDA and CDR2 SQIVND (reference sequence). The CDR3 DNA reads TGTGCCAGTAGTATCCGGGACAGTGGAGAAGCTTTCTTT. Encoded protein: CASSIRDSGEAFF. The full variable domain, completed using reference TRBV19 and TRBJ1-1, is DGGITQSPKYLFRKEGQNVTLSCEQNLNHDAMYWYRQDPGQGLRLIYYSQIVNDFQKGDIAEGYSVSREKKESFPLTVTSAQKNPTAFYLCASSIRDSGEAFFGQGTRLTVV.

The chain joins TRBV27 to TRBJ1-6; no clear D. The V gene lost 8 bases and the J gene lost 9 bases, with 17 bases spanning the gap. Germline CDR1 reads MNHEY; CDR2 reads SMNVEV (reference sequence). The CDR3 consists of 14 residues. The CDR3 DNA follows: TGTGCCAGCGCCGGGAGGGAGGGAGGTTCACCCCTCCACTTT. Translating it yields CASAGREGGSPLHF.

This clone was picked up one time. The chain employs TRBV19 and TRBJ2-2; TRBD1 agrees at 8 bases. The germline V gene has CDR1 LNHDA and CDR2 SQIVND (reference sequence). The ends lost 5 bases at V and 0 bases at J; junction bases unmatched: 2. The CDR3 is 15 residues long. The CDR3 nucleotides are TGTGCCAGTAGTCCGACAGGGGCGAACACCGGGGAGCTGTTTTTT. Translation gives CASSPTGANTGELFF.

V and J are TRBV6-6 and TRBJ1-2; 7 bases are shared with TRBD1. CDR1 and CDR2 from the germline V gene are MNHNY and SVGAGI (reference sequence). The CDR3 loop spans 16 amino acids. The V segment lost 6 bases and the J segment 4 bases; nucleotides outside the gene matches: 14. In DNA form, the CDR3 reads TGTGCCAGCAGCCAACCTCGTTCACAGGGGTTCTATGGCTACACCTTC. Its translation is CASSQPRSQGFYGYTF.

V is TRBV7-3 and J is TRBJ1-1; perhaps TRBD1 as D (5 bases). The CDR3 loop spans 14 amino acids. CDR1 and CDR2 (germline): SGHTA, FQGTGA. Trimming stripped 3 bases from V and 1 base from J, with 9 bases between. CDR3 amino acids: CASSLVGGNTEAFF. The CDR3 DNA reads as TGTGCCAGCAGCTTGGTCGGGGGGAACACTGAAGCTTTCTTT.

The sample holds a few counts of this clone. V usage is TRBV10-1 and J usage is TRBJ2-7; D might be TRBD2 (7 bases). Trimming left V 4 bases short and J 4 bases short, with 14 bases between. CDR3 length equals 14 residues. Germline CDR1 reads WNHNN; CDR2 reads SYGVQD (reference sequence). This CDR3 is CASSAGGPDYEQYF. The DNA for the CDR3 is TGCGCCAGCAGTGCCGGGGGGCCGGATTACGAGCAGTACTTC.

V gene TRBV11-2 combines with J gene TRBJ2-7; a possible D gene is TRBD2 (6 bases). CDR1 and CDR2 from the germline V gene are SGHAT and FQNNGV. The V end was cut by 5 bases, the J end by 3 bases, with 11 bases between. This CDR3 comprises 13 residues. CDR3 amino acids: CASSGFSGYEQYF. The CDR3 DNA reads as TGTGCCAGCAGCGGGTTTAGCGGCTACGAGCAGTACTTC.

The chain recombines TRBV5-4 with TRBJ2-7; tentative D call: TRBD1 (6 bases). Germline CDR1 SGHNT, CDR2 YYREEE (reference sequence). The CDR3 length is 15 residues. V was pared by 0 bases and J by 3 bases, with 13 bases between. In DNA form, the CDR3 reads TGTGCCAGCAGCTTGGGAGGGGGTGCGAGCTACGAGCAGTACTTC. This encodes CASSLGGGASYEQYF.

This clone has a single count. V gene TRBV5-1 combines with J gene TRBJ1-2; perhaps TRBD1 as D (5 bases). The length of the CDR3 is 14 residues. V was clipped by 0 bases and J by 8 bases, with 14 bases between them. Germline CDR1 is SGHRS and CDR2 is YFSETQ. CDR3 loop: CASSLETQGSGYTF. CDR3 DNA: TGCGCCAGCAGCTTGGAGACCCAGGGCTCGGGCTACACCTTC.

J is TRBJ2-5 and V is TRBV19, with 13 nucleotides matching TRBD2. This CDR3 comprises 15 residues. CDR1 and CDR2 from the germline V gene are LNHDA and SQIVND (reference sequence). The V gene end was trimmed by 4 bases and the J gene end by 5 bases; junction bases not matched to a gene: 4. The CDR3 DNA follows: TGTGCCAGTAGTAGACTAGCGGGGGGCGGGGAGACCCAGTACTTC. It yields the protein CASSRLAGGGETQYF. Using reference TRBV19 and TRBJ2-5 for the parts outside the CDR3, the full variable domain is DGGITQSPKYLFRKEGQNVTLSCEQNLNHDAMYWYRQDPGQGLRLIYYSQIVNDFQKGDIAEGYSVSREKKESFPLTVTSAQKNPTAFYLCASSRLAGGGETQYFGPGTRLLVL.

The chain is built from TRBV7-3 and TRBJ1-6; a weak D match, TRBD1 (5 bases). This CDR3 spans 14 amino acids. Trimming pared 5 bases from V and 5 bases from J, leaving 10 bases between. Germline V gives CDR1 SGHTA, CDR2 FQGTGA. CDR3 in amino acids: CASSLGQHNSPLHF. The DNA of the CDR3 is TGTGCCAGCAGCCTAGGACAACATAATTCACCCCTCCACTTT.

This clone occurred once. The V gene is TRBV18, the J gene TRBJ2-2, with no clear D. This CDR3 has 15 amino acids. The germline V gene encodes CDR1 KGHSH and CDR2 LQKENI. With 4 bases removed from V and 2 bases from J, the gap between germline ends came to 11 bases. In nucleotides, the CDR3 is TGTGCCAGCTCACGCGTCGACACAAACACCGGGGAGCTGTTTTTT. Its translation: CASSRVDTNTGELFF.

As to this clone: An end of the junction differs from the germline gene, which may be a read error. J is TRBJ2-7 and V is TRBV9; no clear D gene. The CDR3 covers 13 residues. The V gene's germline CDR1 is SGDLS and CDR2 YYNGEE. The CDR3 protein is CASSVAPVSETHF. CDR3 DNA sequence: TGTGCCAGCAGCGTAGCTCCGGTGAGCGAAACACACTTC.

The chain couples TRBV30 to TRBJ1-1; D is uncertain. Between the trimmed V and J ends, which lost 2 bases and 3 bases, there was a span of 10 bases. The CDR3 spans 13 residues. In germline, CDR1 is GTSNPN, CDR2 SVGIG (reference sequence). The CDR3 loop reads CAWSQEGDTEAFF. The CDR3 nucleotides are TGTGCCTGGAGTCAAGAGGGAGACACTGAAGCTTTCTTT.

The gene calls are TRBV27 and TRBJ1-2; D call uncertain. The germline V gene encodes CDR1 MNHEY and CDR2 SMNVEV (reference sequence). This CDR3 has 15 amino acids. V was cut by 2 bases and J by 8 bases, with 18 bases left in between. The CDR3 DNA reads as TGTGCCAGCAGTTTAATTAGGCCCGGAGGTTTCGGCTACACCTTC. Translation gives CASSLIRPGGFGYTF.

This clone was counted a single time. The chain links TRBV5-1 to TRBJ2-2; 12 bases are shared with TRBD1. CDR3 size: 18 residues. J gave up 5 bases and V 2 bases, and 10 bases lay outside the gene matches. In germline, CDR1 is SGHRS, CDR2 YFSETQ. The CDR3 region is CASSLTPGTGGPTGELFF. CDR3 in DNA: TGCGCCAGCAGCTTAACACCCGGGACAGGGGGCCCTACCGGGGAGCTGTTTTTT.

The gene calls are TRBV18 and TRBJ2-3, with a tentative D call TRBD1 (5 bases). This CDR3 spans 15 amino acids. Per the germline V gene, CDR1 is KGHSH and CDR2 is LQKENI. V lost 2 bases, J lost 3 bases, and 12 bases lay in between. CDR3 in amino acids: CASSPVAGWTDTQYF. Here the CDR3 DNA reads TGTGCCAGCTCACCAGTCGCAGGGTGGACAGATACGCAGTATTTT.

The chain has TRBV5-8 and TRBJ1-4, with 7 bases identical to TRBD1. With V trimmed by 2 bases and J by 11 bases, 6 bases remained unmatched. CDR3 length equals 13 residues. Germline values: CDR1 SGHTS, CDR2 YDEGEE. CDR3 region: CASSFQRDSKLFF. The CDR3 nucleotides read TGTGCCAGCAGCTTTCAACGGGACAGTAAACTGTTTTTT. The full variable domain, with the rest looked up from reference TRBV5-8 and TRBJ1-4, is EAGVTQSPTHLIKTRGQQATLRCSPISGHTSVYWYQQALGLGLQFLLWYDEGEERNRGNFPPRFSGRQFPNYSSELNVNALELEDSALYLCASSFQRDSKLFFGSGTQLSVL.

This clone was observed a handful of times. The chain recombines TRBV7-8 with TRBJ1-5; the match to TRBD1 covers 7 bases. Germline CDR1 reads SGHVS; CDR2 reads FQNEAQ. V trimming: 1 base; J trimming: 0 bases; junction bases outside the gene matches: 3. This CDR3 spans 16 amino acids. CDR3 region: CASSLETGFSNQPQHF. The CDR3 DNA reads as TGTGCCAGCAGCTTAGAGACAGGGTTTAGCAATCAGCCCCAGCATTTT. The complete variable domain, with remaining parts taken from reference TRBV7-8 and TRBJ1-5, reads GAGVSQSPRYKVAKRGQDVALRCDPISGHVSLFWYQQALGQGPEFLTYFQNEAQLDKSGLPSDRFFAERPEGSVSTLKIQRTQQEDSAVYLCASSLETGFSNQPQHFGDGTRLSIL.